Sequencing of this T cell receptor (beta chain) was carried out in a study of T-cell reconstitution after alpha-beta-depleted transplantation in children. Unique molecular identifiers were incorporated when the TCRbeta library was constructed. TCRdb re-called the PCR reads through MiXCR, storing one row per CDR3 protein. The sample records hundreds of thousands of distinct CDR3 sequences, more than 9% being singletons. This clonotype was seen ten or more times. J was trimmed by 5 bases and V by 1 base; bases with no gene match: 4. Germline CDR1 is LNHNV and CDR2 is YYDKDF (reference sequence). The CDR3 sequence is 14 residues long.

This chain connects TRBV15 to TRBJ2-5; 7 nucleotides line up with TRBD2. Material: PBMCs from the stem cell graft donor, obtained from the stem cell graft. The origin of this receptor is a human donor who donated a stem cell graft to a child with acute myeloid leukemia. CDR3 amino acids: CATSRAGGVETQYF. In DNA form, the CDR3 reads TGTGCCACCAGCAGAGCGGGGGGAGTGGAGACCCAGTACTTC.